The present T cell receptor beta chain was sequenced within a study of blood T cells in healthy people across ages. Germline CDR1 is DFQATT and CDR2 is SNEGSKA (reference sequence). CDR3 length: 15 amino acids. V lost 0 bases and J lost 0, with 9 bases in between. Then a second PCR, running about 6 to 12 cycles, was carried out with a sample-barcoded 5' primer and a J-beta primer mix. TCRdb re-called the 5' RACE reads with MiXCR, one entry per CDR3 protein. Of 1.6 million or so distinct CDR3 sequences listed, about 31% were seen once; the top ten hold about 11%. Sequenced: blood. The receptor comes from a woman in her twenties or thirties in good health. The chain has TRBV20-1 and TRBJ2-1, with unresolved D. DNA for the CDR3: TGCAGTGCTAGAGATGGCGGAAACTCCTACAATGAGCAGTTCTTC. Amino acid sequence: CSARDGGNSYNEQFF.